This section outlines one T cell receptor (beta chain) sequence together with its context. Its specificity is unknown. This entry belongs to a study of response to subunit inactivated influenza vaccine. Study-level points and caveats: Each seasonal influenza vaccination, the authors suggested, recruits few new T cells.

Germline-derived CDR1 and CDR2 are LGHDT and YNNKEL (reference sequence). V lost 11 bases and J lost 1, with 28 bases in between. CDR3 length equals 18 residues. One entry per CDR3 protein results from TCRdb running MiXCR on the RT-PCR reads. The table lists hundreds of thousands of distinct CDR3 sequences, roughly 9.7% of them singletons. The V call is TRBV3-1, the J call TRBJ2-3; no clear D. The TCR originated in a man in his fifties who received an inactivated influenza vaccine. Sequencing was performed on PBMCs from blood, taken more than 35 days after vaccination. CDR3 DNA sequence: TGTGCCTCCTCCCAAGATGTTGTAGGCACCTACCGCACAGATACGCAGTATTTT. As protein: CASSQDVVGTYRTDTQYF.